Each of the 2 T cell receptor beta chains below was sequenced from the same sample in a study of blood T cell repertoires in COVID-19. The repertoire was sequenced with immunoSEQ multiplex PCR; TCRdb's copy has only in-frame clones and lacks some. Found here are 310,000 or so clones, about 85% of them singletons; the top ten hold 2% to 2.5%. The sample taken for sequencing was peripheral blood. The receptors shown here come from a woman between 45 and 60 years old who had recovered from COVID-19.

This chain joins TRBV6-1 and TRBJ2-7; 9 positions agree with TRBD1. V trimming: 4 bases; J trimming: 2 bases; junction bases outside the gene matches: 9. This CDR3 has 16 amino acids. The germline CDR1 and CDR2 sequences are MNHNS and SASEGT. CDR3 amino acids: CASSALGTGIAYEQYF. The CDR3 DNA follows: TGTGCCAGCAGTGCTCTCGGGACAGGGATAGCCTACGAGCAGTACTTC.

The gene calls are TRBV2 and TRBJ2-5; 12 bases line up with TRBD1. Germline lookup yields CDR1 SNHLY and CDR2 FYNNEI. V was pared by 5 bases and J by 2 bases, with 3 bases of the junction left unmatched. The CDR3 runs 15 residues. CDR3 sequence: CASSRDRGQQETQYF. The CDR3 nucleotides read TGTGCCAGCAGTCGGGACAGGGGGCAACAAGAGACCCAGTACTTC.